The 2 T cell receptor beta chains listed next were all sequenced from one sample in a study of human T cells and chemical hapten exposure. The total RNA was obtained from whole blood that was not fractionated. The study's library attached unique molecular identifiers to single cDNA molecules. TCRdb re-derived calls from the reads in MiXCR, one entry per CDR3 protein. The sample lists 95,000 to 150,000 distinct CDR3 sequences; more than 8.5% were seen once. The sequenced sample consisted of whole blood. These receptors originate from a human donor in good health. Some clones in this sample may be carry-over from other donors' samples.

This clonotype was seen many times. V usage is TRBV7-2 and J usage is TRBJ1-4; tentatively, D is TRBD1 (5 bases). CDR1 and CDR2 from the germline V gene are SGHTA and FQGNSA. The V and J ends lost 1 base and 8 bases respectively, with 14 bases between them. The CDR3 is 15 residues long. Written as DNA, the CDR3 is TGTGCCAGCAGCTTAGACGGCAGGGTGAGGGAAAAACTGTTTTTT. Translated: CASSLDGRVREKLFF.

V usage is TRBV2 and J usage is TRBJ2-7; D ambiguous. The CDR3 runs to 13 residues. Trimming removed 1 base from V and 1 base from J, with 5 bases in between. The germline CDR1 and CDR2 sequences are SNHLY and FYNNEI. CDR3 in DNA: TGTGCCAGCAGTGAAGGGCCGTCCTACGAGCAGTACTTC. It translates to CASSEGPSYEQYF.